This is a list of T cell receptor beta chains from one sample in a study of cytomegalovirus exposure and HLA in healthy donors. The assay was immunoSEQ multiplex PCR, and TCRdb's table has in-frame clones only and misses some. Among 150,000 to 200,000 clones, approximately 80% were seen once, and the ten largest hold 1.5% to 2%. What was sequenced was PBMCs. These receptors all stem from a woman aged 30 to 39 in good health and CMV-seronegative. The CDR3 runs from the conserved cysteine through the conserved F or W. The D gene is left open where the match is weak. Not every row has a clone size; where given, it reads once, few, many or a size class.

few,TRBJ2-5,-,TRBV6-6,CASSYRVQETQYF,TGTGCCAGCAGTTACCGGGTGCAAGAGACCCAGTACTTC
-,TRBJ2-1,-,TRBV6-6,CASSYRVQGGNEQFF,TGTGCCAGCAGTTACAGAGTTCAAGGGGGCAATGAGCAGTTCTTC
-,TRBJ1-4,-,TRBV7-9,CASSPPGVEKLFF,TGTGCCAGCAGCCCCCCAGGGGTCGAAAAACTGTTTTTT
once,TRBJ1-2,TRBD1,TRBV5-6,CASSSDRGRPYGYTF,TGTGCCAGCAGCTCGGACAGGGGGCGCCCATATGGCTACACCTTC
-,TRBJ2-1,TRBD2,TRBV6-4,CASSPTLTSGALNEQFF,TGTGCCAGCAGTCCCACCCTGACTAGCGGGGCTCTCAATGAGCAGTTCTTC
once,TRBJ1-3,-,TRBV19,CAAAAAEPGNTIYF,TGTGCCGCGGCAGCGGCAGAGCCTGGAAACACCATATATTTT
-,TRBJ2-7,TRBD1,TRBV7-2,CASSWGQGYEQYF,TGTGCCAGCAGCTGGGGACAGGGCTACGAGCAGTACTTC
-,TRBJ2-3,-,TRBV5-1,CASSELQGGDTQYF,TGCGCCAGCAGCGAACTCCAGGGTGGAGATACGCAGTATTTT
-,TRBJ2-3,TRBD1,TRBV6-4,CASSDGQDTDTQYF,TGTGCCAGCAGTGACGGACAGGACACAGATACGCAGTATTTT
-,TRBJ2-7,TRBD2,TRBV5-1,CASSQGPGGSYEQYF,TGCGCCAGCAGCCAAGGACCCGGGGGGTCCTACGAGCAGTACTTC